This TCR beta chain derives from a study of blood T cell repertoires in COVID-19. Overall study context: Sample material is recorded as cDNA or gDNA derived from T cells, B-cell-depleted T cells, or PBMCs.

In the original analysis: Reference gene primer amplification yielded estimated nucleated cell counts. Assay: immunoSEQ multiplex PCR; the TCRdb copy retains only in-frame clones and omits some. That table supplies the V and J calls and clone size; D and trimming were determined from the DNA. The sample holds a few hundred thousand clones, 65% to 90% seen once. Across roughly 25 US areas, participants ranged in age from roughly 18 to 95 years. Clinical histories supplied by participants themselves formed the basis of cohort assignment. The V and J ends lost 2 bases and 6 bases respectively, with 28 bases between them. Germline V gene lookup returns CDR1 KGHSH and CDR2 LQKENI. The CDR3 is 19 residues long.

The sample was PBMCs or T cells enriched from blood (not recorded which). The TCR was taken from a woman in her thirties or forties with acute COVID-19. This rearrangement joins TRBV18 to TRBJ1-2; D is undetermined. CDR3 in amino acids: CASSPVTRFRRPGVNGYTF. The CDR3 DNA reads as TGTGCCAGCTCACCAGTAACAAGGTTTCGGAGACCCGGGGTCAATGGCTACACCTTC.